The clone carrying this TCR beta chain was recorded only once. The antigen is not known. This entry comes from a study of cytomegalovirus exposure and HLA in healthy donors. Study-wide findings and caveats: Researchers reported that a few CMV-associated chains were confirmed in vitro as CMV antigen-specific. The study flagged some 170 TCR beta chains as cytomegalovirus-associated. Reportedly, cytomegalovirus status was diagnosed with high sensitivity and specificity.

The CDR3 has 12 amino acids. V was trimmed by 4 bases and J by 0 bases, leaving 7 bases between them. Germline loops: CDR1 SQVTM, CDR2 ANQGSEA. The donors were members of the validation cohort comprising over a hundred subjects, separate from the approximately 700-subject first cohort. Clones were sequenced by immunoSEQ multiplex PCR, and TCRdb holds only the in-frame ones, with some missing. This table holds just under 150,000 clones, about 91% found once. The V call is TRBV29-1, the J call TRBJ2-7; D unclear. This clonotype originated in a man in his late teens or twenties in good health and CMV-seropositive. The sample taken for sequencing was PBMCs. CDR3 amino acids: CSVGESSYEQYF. CDR3 DNA sequence: TGCAGCGTTGGCGAGAGCTCCTACGAGCAGTACTTC.